The rows below give T cell receptor beta chains drawn from one sample of a study of cytomegalovirus exposure and HLA in healthy donors. TCRdb keeps only in-frame clones here, not all; method: immunoSEQ multiplex PCR. The table lists about 310,000 clones, over 75% of them singletons. The sequenced sample was PBMCs. The receptors here all came from a man aged 25 to 40 in good health and CMV-seronegative. The CDR3 runs from the conserved cysteine through the conserved F or W. The D gene is left open where the match is weak. Clone size, where shown, is once, few, many, or a class for clones that have expanded.

d_call j_call clone_size v_call cdr3_nt cdr3_aa
- TRBJ1-6 few TRBV5-1 TGCGCCAGCAGCTCCGAGGGAGACTCACCCCTCCACTTT CASSSEGDSPLHF
- TRBJ2-5 - TRBV4-1 TGCGCCAGCAGCCTCAGAGACGGGGAGACCCAGTACTTC CASSLRDGETQYF
TRBD1 TRBJ1-5 - TRBV2 TGTGCCAGCAGAGTCCGGGACAGGGGCAATCAGCCCCAGCATTTT CASRVRDRGNQPQHF
- TRBJ1-1 - TRBV29-1 TGCAGCGTTGAGCGAAACACTGAAGCTTTCTTT CSVERNTEAFF
TRBD1 TRBJ1-4 - TRBV30 TGTGCCTGGAGTGACACCGGGACAGGGGACGAAAAACTGTTTTTT CAWSDTGTGDEKLFF
- TRBJ1-1 - TRBV27 TGTGCCAGCAGTTTATGGGGGGAAAACACTGAAGCTTTCTTT CASSLWGENTEAFF
TRBD1 TRBJ2-7 - TRBV19 TGTGCCAGTAGTAACCTACAGGGGGCGCGTTCCGAGCAGTACTTC CASSNLQGARSEQYF
TRBD2 TRBJ2-2 - TRBV25-1 TGTGCCAGCAGTGAATGGTGGGCGGGGGACACCGGGGAGCTGTTTTTT CASSEWWAGDTGELFF
- TRBJ1-2 - TRBV2 TGTGCCACCAAGTGGGGCGGTAACTATGGCTACACCTTC CATKWGGNYGYTF
- TRBJ2-7 - TRBV4-3 TGCGCCAGCAGCCAAGATCGGGGATCAACCTACGAGCAGTACTTC CASSQDRGSTYEQYF
TRBD2 TRBJ2-5 - TRBV11-3 TGTGCCAGCAGCCTCGGGACTAGACAGACCCAGTACTTC CASSLGTRQTQYF
- TRBJ2-1 - TRBV18 TGTGCCAGCTCACCAAGCCCGTTAAGCTCCTACAATGAGCAGTTCTTC CASSPSPLSSYNEQFF
TRBD1 TRBJ2-2 - TRBV11-2 TGTGCCAGCAGGTCGTCCGGGACAGGGGCCGGGGAGCTGTTTTTT CASRSSGTGAGELFF
TRBD2 TRBJ2-7 - TRBV5-5 TGTGCCAGCAGGGATTCGGCGACTAGCGGGGGCTGGGACGAGCAGTACTTC CASRDSATSGGWDEQYF
- TRBJ2-2 - TRBV7-6 TGTGCCAGCAGCTTAGGGGCAGGGGTTACCGGGGAGCTGTTTTTT CASSLGAGVTGELFF
- TRBJ2-5 - TRBV2 TGTGCCAGCAGTGAGGGCACGTACCAAGAGACCCAGTACTTC CASSEGTYQETQYF
TRBD1 TRBJ1-6 - TRBV14 TGTGCCAGCAGCCGGGACAGCCATAATTCACCCCTCCACTTT CASSRDSHNSPLHF
- TRBJ1-2 - TRBV18 TGTGCCAGCTCACCCCCCGCTGGCTTTGGCTACACCTTC CASSPPAGFGYTF
TRBD2 TRBJ2-3 - TRBV7-9 TGTGCCAGCAGCCCCCCGTTTCGACTAGCGAAACTCACAGATACGCAGTATTTT CASSPPFRLAKLTDTQYF
TRBD1 TRBJ2-7 once TRBV5-1 TGTGCCAGCAGCTTTCGGGACAGGGGATCGGGGGAGCAGTACTTC CASSFRDRGSGEQYF
TRBD1 TRBJ1-6 - TRBV5-1 TGCGCCAGCAGTCCGGACAGGGGTAGTTCACCCCTCCACTTT CASSPDRGSSPLHF
TRBD1 TRBJ1-1 - TRBV27 TGTGCCAGCAGTTTTACAGGGGGCCTAAACACTGAAGCTTTCTTT CASSFTGGLNTEAFF
- TRBJ2-6 - TRBV25-1 TGTGCCAGCAGTGGACAGTTTCACTCTGGGGCCAACGTCCTGACTTTC CASSGQFHSGANVLTF
- TRBJ2-1 - TRBV7-2 TGTGCCAGCAGCCTCTCGGGGGTCTCCTACAATGAGCAGTTCTTC CASSLSGVSYNEQFF